The 16 T cell receptor beta chains below all came from one sample that was sequenced in a study of graft-versus-host responses after intestinal transplantation. Profiling relied on immunoSEQ multiplex PCR, and the TCRdb table lists in-frame clones only, not all of them. The profile shows about 120,000 clones, 85% to 95% of them singletons. These receptors are not linked to any known antigen. The sample consisted of unstimulated CD8+ T cells sorted from spleen or lymph node cells, taken before intestinal transplant. The receptors come from a human donor who received an intestinal transplant.

The genes are TRBV9 and TRBJ1-1, with no clear D. Looked up from germline, CDR1 is SGDLS and CDR2 is YYNGEE. There are 14 residues in the CDR3. V was trimmed by 1 base and J by 1 base, leaving 8 bases between them. The CDR3, as DNA: TGTGCCAGCAGCGTAACCCAGGCGAACACTGAAGCTTTCTTT. It translates to CASSVTQANTEAFF.

This sequence joins TRBV4-1 and TRBJ2-1; 14 bases are shared with TRBD2. The CDR3 runs to 14 residues. Germline CDR1 and CDR2: MGHRA and YSYEKL. V lost 5 bases to trimming and J lost 8 bases; unmatched junction nucleotides: 2. The CDR3 region is CASSGTSGSYEQFF. The DNA for the CDR3 is TGCGCCAGCAGCGGGACTAGCGGGAGCTATGAGCAGTTCTTC.

A few counts support this clone. This chain uses TRBV28 with TRBJ2-2, with unresolved D. The length of the CDR3 is 14 residues. Trimming took 2 bases from V and 5 from J, leaving 9 bases between them. CDR1 and CDR2 from the germline V gene are MDHEN and SYDVKM. The CDR3 sequence is CASSLLGPTGELFF. The CDR3 DNA reads TGTGCCAGCAGTTTACTAGGACCGACCGGGGAGCTGTTTTTT.

The chain carries TRBV28 and TRBJ2-3; D may correspond to TRBD1 or TRBD2 (6 bases each). V was clipped by 5 bases and J by 6 bases, with 15 bases between them. This CDR3 is 14 amino acids long. Germline values: CDR1 MDHEN, CDR2 SYDVKM. The chain's CDR3 is CASSLWGASDTQYF. DNA for the CDR3: TGTGCCAGCAGTCTCTGGGGGGCTTCGGATACGCAGTATTTT.

DNA of the CDR3: TGTGCCAGCAGCCAAGATTCTCGGCTAGCGGGAGGACCCTCCTACAATGAGCAGTTCTTC. Translation gives CASSQDSRLAGGPSYNEQFF. The chain combines TRBV4-2 with TRBJ2-1, with 11 bases matching TRBD2. This CDR3 has 20 amino acids. The germline V gene has CDR1 LGHNA and CDR2 YNFKEQ. J gave up 0 bases and V 0 bases, and 10 bases lay outside the gene matches.

The chain has TRBV6-6 and TRBJ1-5; 9 bases agree with TRBD1. CDR3 length: 15 amino acids. Trimming at V came to 6 bases and at J to 1 base, leaving 4 bases not matched to a gene. The germline V gene has CDR1 MNHNY and CDR2 SVGAGI (reference sequence). The CDR3 region is CASSTTGGSNQPQHF. DNA of the CDR3: TGTGCCAGCAGCACGACAGGGGGAAGCAATCAGCCCCAGCATTTT.

The CDR3 DNA reads as TGCGCCAGCAGCTTGGAAGGGACGCCGAATGAGCAGTTCTTC. This translates into CASSLEGTPNEQFF. V usage is TRBV5-1 and J usage is TRBJ2-1; D may match TRBD1 or TRBD2 (5 bases each). The V and J ends lost 0 bases and 7 bases respectively, with 11 bases between them. This CDR3 comprises 14 residues. Per germline, CDR1 SGHRS and CDR2 YFSETQ. The full variable domain, its missing parts supplied by reference TRBV5-1 and TRBJ2-1, is KAGVTQTPRYLIKTRGQQVTLSCSPISGHRSVSWYQQTPGQGLQFLFEYFSETQRNKGNFPGRFSGRQFSNSRSEMNVSTLELGDSALYLCASSLEGTPNEQFFGPGTRLTVL.

The chain combines TRBV28 with TRBJ1-5, with D tentatively TRBD1 (5 bases). Germline V CDR1 and CDR2: MDHEN, SYDVKM. Trimming stripped 11 bases from V and 1 base from J, with 15 bases between. This CDR3 is built from 14 residues. CDR3 in amino acids: CAGLGTGSNQPQHF. The CDR3, as DNA: TGTGCCGGACTGGGGACGGGGAGCAATCAGCCCCAGCATTTT.

The genes are TRBV5-4 and TRBJ2-7; 8 bases are shared with TRBD2. The trim removed 4 bases at V and 2 bases at J, leaving 8 bases unmatched. Germline lookup yields CDR1 SGHNT and CDR2 YYREEE (reference sequence). The CDR3 contains 15 residues. The CDR3 DNA is TGTGCCAGCAGCAGCCAACTAGCGGAGGCCTACGAGCAGTACTTC. Translating gives CASSSQLAEAYEQYF. Drawing the rest from reference TRBV5-4 and TRBJ2-7, the complete variable domain is ETGVTQSPTHLIKTRGQQVTLRCSSQSGHNTVSWYQQALGQGPQFIFQYYREEENGRGNFPPRFSGLQFPNYSSELNVNALELDDSALYLCASSSQLAEAYEQYFGPGTRLTVT.

The chain joins TRBV9 to TRBJ2-7, with 10 positions matching TRBD2. Trimming took 3 bases from V and 3 from J; bases not matched to a gene: 3. Germline values: CDR1 SGDLS, CDR2 YYNGEE. This CDR3 has 14 amino acids. The CDR3 region is CASSETSGFYEQYF. The CDR3 DNA is TGTGCCAGCAGCGAGACTAGCGGGTTCTACGAGCAGTACTTC.

The chain carries TRBV30 and TRBJ2-7; the match to TRBD2 covers 7 bases. The CDR3 is 15 residues long. The ends lost 3 bases at V and 4 bases at J; junction bases unmatched: 12. Germline V gives CDR1 GTSNPN, CDR2 SVGIG (reference sequence). The CDR3 DNA reads TGTGCCTGGAGATACCCAGCGGGGCTGGGTTACGAGCAGTACTTC. It is translated as CAWRYPAGLGYEQYF.

As regards this clone: A read error may produce the germline difference seen at one junction end. The J gene is TRBJ2-7, the V gene TRBV7-7; 7 nucleotides agree with TRBD2. The CDR3 totals 14 residues. Germline assignment: CDR1 SSHAT and CDR2 FNYEAQ (reference sequence). The CDR3 coding sequence is TGTGCTAGCAGCTTGGCAGGGACGGGAGGCGAGCAGTACTTC. This gives the protein CASSLAGTGGEQYF. Variable domain in full (rest from reference TRBV7-7 and TRBJ2-7): GAGVSQSPRYKVTKRGQDVTLRCDPISSHATLYWYQQALGQGPEFLTYFNYEAQPDKSGLPSDRFSAERPEGSISTLTIQRTEQRDSAMYRCASSLAGTGGEQYFGPGTRLTVT.

The table lists this clone with a few counts. V is TRBV5-4 and J is TRBJ1-1; D not resolved. This CDR3 is built from 14 residues. V was shortened by 4 bases and J by 1 base, with 11 bases between the two germline ends. Germline V gene sequence: CDR1 SGHNT, CDR2 YYREEE (reference sequence). The CDR3 sequence: CASSPWAGNTEAFF. The CDR3 DNA follows: TGTGCCAGCAGCCCGTGGGCGGGGAACACTGAAGCTTTCTTT. Full variable domain (remainder filled in from reference TRBV5-4 and TRBJ1-1): ETGVTQSPTHLIKTRGQQVTLRCSSQSGHNTVSWYQQALGQGPQFIFQYYREEENGRGNFPPRFSGLQFPNYSSELNVNALELDDSALYLCASSPWAGNTEAFFGQGTRLTVV.

The V call is TRBV27, the J call TRBJ2-2; 9 bases agree with TRBD1. With 2 bases clipped from V and 7 bases from J, the junction kept 8 bases outside the gene matches. This CDR3 has 16 amino acids. Germline V gives CDR1 MNHEY, CDR2 SMNVEV (reference sequence). CDR3 sequence reads: CASSLGDRGWGGELFF. In DNA form, the CDR3 reads TGTGCCAGCAGTTTAGGAGACAGGGGGTGGGGCGGGGAGCTGTTTTTT.

This chain joins TRBV29-1 and TRBJ2-7; tentatively, D is TRBD1 (6 bases). V shed 3 bases and J shed 2 bases, with 11 bases lying between them. This CDR3 comprises 13 residues. Looked up from germline, CDR1 is SQVTM and CDR2 is ANQGSEA. The CDR3 region is CSVEGTPTYEQYF. CDR3 bases: TGCAGCGTTGAGGGGACACCGACCTACGAGCAGTACTTC.

The gene calls are TRBV6-6 and TRBJ2-7; no clear D. This CDR3 is built from 11 residues. CDR1 and CDR2 (germline): MNHNY, SVGAGI (reference sequence). The germline V and J ends were trimmed by 3 bases and 5 bases, with 5 bases remaining between them. The CDR3 bases are TGTGCCAGCAGTTATGTCAACGAGCAGTACTTC. The encoded protein is CASSYVNEQYF.